This T cell receptor beta chain is drawn from a study of T cell responses to AZD1222 COVID-19 vaccine. The table came from immunoSEQ multiplex PCR; TCRdb's copy has only in-frame clones and leaves some out. This table holds roughly 33,000 clones, 70% to 80% found once. This clone has only a few counts. Trimming at V came to 5 bases and at J to 0 bases, leaving 7 bases not matched to a gene. CDR3 size: 16 residues. Germline V gene lookup returns CDR1 SGHTA and CDR2 FQGNSA. The sequenced sample was peripheral blood, obtained 28 days after the second AZD1222 dose. This TCR derives from an adult who received the AZD1222 COVID-19 vaccine. V usage is TRBV7-2 and J usage is TRBJ1-1; 9 bases align to TRBD1. CDR3 in amino acids: CASSTQGAGMNTEAFF. CDR3 DNA: TGTGCCAGCAGCACACAGGGGGCTGGCATGAACACTGAAGCTTTCTTT.